A single T cell receptor beta chain is shown here with its context. The protocol was immunoSEQ multiplex PCR, while the TCRdb copy is restricted to in-frame clones and leaves out a portion. The sample has more than 40,000 clones, over 90% seen once. V shed 0 bases and J 4 bases; nucleotides not matched to a gene: 9. The CDR3 runs to 18 residues. CDR1 is LNHNV and CDR2 is YYDKDF in the germline V gene (reference sequence). This entry is derived from a study of T cell changes during pregnancy in multiple sclerosis. The sequenced sample was CD8+ T cells from peripheral blood mononuclear cells, obtained in the third trimester of pregnancy. The clonotype comes from a female donor with multiple sclerosis, enrolled in a pregnancy study. The chain employs TRBV15 and TRBJ2-2, with TRBD1 identical over 9 bases. The CDR3 spells CATSRERAGQGITGELFF. CDR3 DNA sequence: TGTGCCACCAGCAGAGAAAGGGCGGGACAGGGAATCACCGGGGAGCTGTTTTTT.